These 21 T cell receptor beta chains were all obtained from the same sample, sequenced in a study of breast tumors, draining lymph nodes, adjacent tissues. TCRdb recomputed calls from the multiplex PCR reads with MiXCR, one row per CDR3 protein. This repertoire shows about 31,000 distinct CDR3 sequences, over 55% found once; its top ten account for over 15%. Sequenced sample: breast tumor tissue. The receptors stem from a female donor with breast cancer. Some clones in this sample may be carry-over from other donors' samples.

V gene TRBV5-4 combines with J gene TRBJ2-5, with D unclear. Germline V gene sequence: CDR1 SGHNT, CDR2 YYREEE (reference sequence). Trimming stripped 6 bases from V and 1 base from J, with 10 bases between. The CDR3 extends over 13 amino acids. The CDR3 region is CASKLEIQETQYF. CDR3 coding DNA: TGTGCCAGCAAGTTGGAAATCCAAGAGACCCAGTACTTC.

This chain uses TRBV10-3 with TRBJ2-5; TRBD1 might be the D (7 bases). The germline gives CDR1 ENHRY, CDR2 SYGVKD. This CDR3 spans 14 amino acids. The germline V and J ends were trimmed by 0 bases and 5 bases, with 10 bases remaining between them. The DNA for the CDR3 is TGTGCCATCAGTGAGTCGACAGGGAGGGAGACCCAGTACTTC. Protein product: CAISESTGRETQYF.

V usage is TRBV3-1 and J usage is TRBJ2-5; no definite D call. In germline, CDR1 is LGHDT, CDR2 YNNKEL (reference sequence). The CDR3 is 12 amino acids. V lost 1 base and J 6 bases, leaving 6 bases between the germline ends. The CDR3 DNA sequence: TGTGCCAGCAGCCAAGTTTTACAGACCCAGTACTTC. Its protein product is CASSQVLQTQYF.

The V gene is TRBV20-1, the J gene TRBJ1-6; D call uncertain. This CDR3 has 14 amino acids. Trimming pared 5 bases from V and 10 bases from J, leaving 18 bases between. CDR1 is DFQATT and CDR2 is SNEGSKA in the germline V gene (reference sequence). The CDR3: CSAGHGSLGSPLHF. CDR3 coding DNA: TGCAGTGCTGGGCATGGGTCCCTCGGGTCACCCCTCCACTTT.

The CDR3 region has the DNA TGTGCCAGCAGTCCAAGAGGCCCGGCTGATGGCTACACCTTC. Residues: CASSPRGPADGYTF. The chain is built from TRBV6-1 and TRBJ1-2; D not resolved. The V and J ends lost 5 bases and 6 bases respectively, with 16 bases between them. The germline gives CDR1 MNHNS, CDR2 SASEGT. CDR3 length: 14 residues.

V and J are TRBV20-1 and TRBJ1-2; 8 bases line up with TRBD1. In germline, CDR1 is DFQATT, CDR2 SNEGSKA (reference sequence). This CDR3 spans 15 amino acids. Unmatched junction bases numbered 9, after V lost 2 bases and J lost 4 bases. The CDR3 loop is CSARLGGQASYGYTF. The CDR3 DNA reads TGCAGTGCTAGACTCGGGGGACAGGCTTCCTATGGCTACACCTTC.

This chain links TRBV7-2 with TRBJ1-6; perhaps TRBD1 as D (6 bases). The germline CDR1 and CDR2 sequences are SGHTA and FQGNSA. The ends were cut back, 4 bases at V and 5 bases at J, with 15 bases in the middle. The CDR3 spans 16 residues. The CDR3 sequence: CASSWFWDTDNSPLHF. CDR3 nucleotide sequence: TGTGCCAGCAGCTGGTTTTGGGACACGGATAATTCACCCCTCCACTTT.

The chain couples TRBV2 to TRBJ2-3, with 11 bases aligning to TRBD2. Germline CDR1 and CDR2: SNHLY and FYNNEI. The J segment lost 6 bases and the V segment lost 5 bases, leaving 4 bases of the junction unmatched. The CDR3 has 14 amino acids. The CDR3 region is CASSLAGGVDTQYF. The CDR3 DNA is TGTGCCAGCAGTCTAGCGGGAGGAGTGGATACGCAGTATTTT. Full variable domain (remainder filled in from reference TRBV2 and TRBJ2-3): EPEVTQTPSHQVTQMGQEVILRCVPISNHLYFYWYRQILGQKVEFLVSFYNNEISEKSEIFDDQFSVERPDGSNFTLKIRSTKLEDSAMYFCASSLAGGVDTQYFGPGTRLTVL.

The V gene is TRBV30, the J gene TRBJ2-7; D ambiguous. The germline CDR1 and CDR2 sequences are GTSNPN and SVGIG (reference sequence). The CDR3 totals 12 residues. The V gene lost 0 bases and the J gene lost 4 bases, with 7 bases spanning the gap. The CDR3, as DNA: TGTGCCTGGAGTGTATCAGGTTACGAGCAGTACTTC. It specifies CAWSVSGYEQYF.

This clonotype was counted many times. The chain links TRBV5-6 to TRBJ2-7; D is possibly TRBD2 (5 bases). Germline-derived CDR1 and CDR2 are SGHDT and YYEEEE. The CDR3 has 19 residues. V lost 0 bases and J lost 2, with 24 bases in between. CDR3 bases: TGTGCCAGCAGCTTGGAGGTCCCAGCGGCCGGATCTGACACCTACGAGCAGTACTTC. It translates to CASSLEVPAAGSDTYEQYF.

The chain carries TRBV29-1 and TRBJ1-2; D perhaps matches TRBD1 (6 bases). The CDR3 has 12 residues. V gave up 8 bases and J gave up 4 bases, with 14 bases separating them. Per germline, CDR1 SQVTM and CDR2 ANQGSEA. The CDR3 region has the DNA TGCAGCAGTTACTTGGGGGCCTATGGCTACACCTTC. The encoded protein is CSSYLGAYGYTF.

The chain employs TRBV20-1 and TRBJ2-5; D remains unclear. The CDR3 runs to 10 residues. V was cut by 3 bases and J by 5 bases, with 4 bases left in between. The germline V gene encodes CDR1 DFQATT and CDR2 SNEGSKA (reference sequence). CDR3 region: CSARGETQYF. CDR3 DNA: TGCAGTGCTAGGGGTGAGACCCAGTACTTC.

This clonotype came up many times. The chain is built from TRBV5-5 and TRBJ1-4; no clear D gene. Trimming cost V 5 bases and J 1 base, with 9 bases left between them. Germline CDR1 and CDR2: SGHKS and YYEKEE (reference sequence). The CDR3 totals 14 residues. The CDR3 here is CASRPQRTNEKLFF. DNA of the CDR3: TGTGCCAGCAGACCACAGCGAACTAATGAAAAACTGTTTTTT.

The chain employs TRBV5-1 and TRBJ2-7; D uncertain. Germline V gene lookup returns CDR1 SGHRS and CDR2 YFSETQ. The length of the CDR3 is 12 residues. Trimming pared 8 bases from V and 4 bases from J, leaving 13 bases between. The CDR3 loop is CASSIVPYEQYF. The CDR3 coding sequence is TGCGCCAGTTCGATTGTCCCGTACGAGCAGTACTTC.

The chain carries TRBV2 and TRBJ1-4; TRBD1 agrees at 7 bases. The CDR3 is 15 amino acids. J lost 5 bases, V lost 7 bases, and 10 bases had no gene match. Germline V gene lookup returns CDR1 SNHLY and CDR2 FYNNEI. The CDR3 DNA follows: TGTGCCAGCAACTCACGCGGGACAGTCAATGAAAAACTGTTTTTT. Amino acid sequence: CASNSRGTVNEKLFF.

Here the CDR3 reads CASSHSYEKLFF. The CDR3 nucleotides read TGTGCCAGCAGCCACAGTTATGAAAAACTGTTTTTT. The rearrangement joins TRBV7-9 to TRBJ1-4; D uncertain. In germline, CDR1 is SEHNR, CDR2 FQNEAQ (reference sequence). The CDR3 has 12 amino acids. V was shortened by 5 bases and J by 6 bases, with 7 bases between the two germline ends.

This clonotype has a count of ten or more. The chain employs TRBV2 and TRBJ1-1; D gene ambiguous. Germline CDR1 is SNHLY and CDR2 is FYNNEI. V lost 8 bases, J lost 0 bases, and 13 bases lay in between. CDR3 length equals 14 residues. As DNA, the CDR3 is TGTGCCAGCGAAAGGTACAGCATGAACACTGAAGCTTTCTTT. Its translation is CASERYSMNTEAFF. Looking up the rest from reference TRBV2 and TRBJ1-1 gives the full variable domain: EPEVTQTPSHQVTQMGQEVILRCVPISNHLYFYWYRQILGQKVEFLVSFYNNEISEKSEIFDDQFSVERPDGSNFTLKIRSTKLEDSAMYFCASERYSMNTEAFFGQGTRLTVV.

The chain recombines TRBV6-2 or TRBV6-3 with TRBJ2-3; D is possibly TRBD1 (8 bases). The CDR3 has 13 amino acids. The V end was cut by 5 bases, the J end by 6 bases, with 12 bases between. Germline-derived CDR1 and CDR2 are MNHEY and SVGEGT. Here the CDR3 DNA reads TGTGCCAGCAGTGGACAGGGAGGGGATACGCAGTATTTT. Translating gives CASSGQGGDTQYF.

This clonotype was detected many times. The chain employs TRBV5-1 and TRBJ1-2, with D unresolved. Trimming stripped 5 bases from V and 2 bases from J, with 16 bases between. Germline lookup yields CDR1 SGHRS and CDR2 YFSETQ. The CDR3 contains 15 residues. CDR3 loop: CASRFGSYTNYGYTF. The CDR3 bases are TGCGCCAGCAGGTTTGGTAGCTACACAAACTATGGCTACACCTTC. Variable domain in full (rest from reference TRBV5-1 and TRBJ1-2): KAGVTQTPRYLIKTRGQQVTLSCSPISGHRSVSWYQQTPGQGLQFLFEYFSETQRNKGNFPGRFSGRQFSNSRSEMNVSTLELGDSALYLCASRFGSYTNYGYTFGSGTRLTVV.

The chain recombines TRBV27 with TRBJ2-7; D ambiguous. In germline, CDR1 is MNHEY, CDR2 SMNVEV (reference sequence). The V gene lost 2 bases and the J gene lost 7 bases, with 9 bases spanning the gap. The CDR3 is 12 amino acids. The CDR3 DNA is TGTGCCAGCAGTTTACAGTCGCGGGAGCAGTACTTC. Protein: CASSLQSREQYF.

This clonotype appeared many times. The chain uses TRBV5-4 and TRBJ1-4; D may be TRBD1 (5 bases). Trimming took 4 bases from V and 5 from J, leaving 15 bases between them. Germline CDR1 reads SGHNT; CDR2 reads YYREEE (reference sequence). The CDR3 sequence is 15 residues long. CDR3 residues: CASSDWGGGNEKLFF. CDR3 sequence (DNA): TGTGCCAGCAGCGACTGGGGGGGAGGGAATGAAAAACTGTTTTTT.